The rows below give T cell receptor beta chains drawn from one sample of a study of cytomegalovirus exposure and HLA in healthy donors. Using immunoSEQ multiplex PCR, the repertoire was profiled, and TCRdb retains in-frame clones only, with some absent. The repertoire holds about 100,000 clones, roughly three quarters seen once, with roughly a tenth in the top ten. What was sequenced was PBMCs. These receptors originate from a man between 40 and 49 years old in good health and CMV-seropositive. The CDR3 runs from the conserved cysteine through the conserved F or W. The D gene is left open where the match is weak. Part of the rows lack a size; the others show once, few, many or a class for expanded clones.

TRBJ2-3 . TRBV5-6 . TGTGCCAGCAGCATAGACACAGATACGCAGTATTTT CASSIDTDTQYF
TRBJ1-5 . TRBV6-5 few TGTGCCAGCAGTTACTCGGCGGGTGCGTTGCAGCCCCAGCATTTT CASSYSAGALQPQHF
TRBJ2-5 . TRBV5-1 . TGCGCCAGCAGCTTGGGTGGGGGGGGGCGTGAGACCCAGTACTTC CASSLGGGGRETQYF
TRBJ2-1 . TRBV6-4 . TGTGCCAGCAGTCCGGGACACTTCAATGAGCAGTTCTTC CASSPGHFNEQFF
TRBJ1-1 . TRBV5-1 . TGCGCCAGCAGCTTGACGGGGAACACTGAAGCTTTCTTT CASSLTGNTEAFF
TRBJ2-3 TRBD1 TRBV7-2 . TGTGCCAGCAGCACGGGGACAGGCAAAGATACGCAGTATTTT CASSTGTGKDTQYF
TRBJ2-7 TRBD1 TRBV7-9 . TGTGCCAGCAGCCCCGGGACAGGGGACGAGCAGTACTTC CASSPGTGDEQYF
TRBJ2-5 . TRBV2 few TGTGCCAGCAAGGGGCCCAAAGGTAGACAGGTTGAAGAGACCCAGTACTTC CASKGPKGRQVEETQYF
TRBJ1-2 . TRBV18 . TGTGCCAGCTCACGAGGCGGAGGTCCGGATGGCTACACCTTC CASSRGGGPDGYTF
TRBJ2-1 . TRBV5-1 . TGCGCCAGCAGCCTCGAGGGCAGCTCCTACAATGAGCAGTTCTTC CASSLEGSSYNEQFF
TRBJ1-5 TRBD1 TRBV7-8 . TGTGCCAGCAGCCTCGGGACAGGGCTTTATAGCAATCAGCCCCAGCATTTT CASSLGTGLYSNQPQHF
TRBJ2-3 TRBD2 TRBV5-1 . TGCGCCAGCAGCACGGGACTAGCGGGAGAGGGGACAGATACGCAGTATTTT CASSTGLAGEGTDTQYF
TRBJ1-1 . TRBV5-5 . TGTGCCAGCAGCTCGGCACCAATCTCGGGGACTGAAGCTTTCTTT CASSSAPISGTEAFF
TRBJ1-1 . TRBV7-3 . TGTGCCAGCAGCTTGTACGGGGGTGTGACCACTGAAGCTTTCTTT CASSLYGGVTTEAFF
TRBJ2-7 TRBD2 TRBV6-5 . TGTGCCAGCAGTCGAGGACTAGCTCGGGACGAGCAGTACTTC CASSRGLARDEQYF
TRBJ2-2 . TRBV9 once TGTGCCAGCAGCCCAGGAGGTGTGGGAGGCGGGGAGCTGTTTTTT CASSPGGVGGGELFF
TRBJ1-1 . TRBV6-1 . TGTGCCAGCAGTGAAGCGACAGTCAACACTGAAGCTTTCTTT CASSEATVNTEAFF
TRBJ2-1 TRBD2 TRBV11-3 . TGTGCCAGCAGCTTAGATTCCGGGGGAGGGCCTCGGTACAATGAGCAGTTCTTC CASSLDSGGGPRYNEQFF
TRBJ2-1 . TRBV18 . TGTGCCAGCTCACCCGGAGAGCTAAAGCAGTTCTTC CASSPGELKQFF
TRBJ2-1 TRBD2 TRBV2 few TGTGCCAGCAGTCGACTAGCGAATGAGCAGTTCTTC CASSRLANEQFF
TRBJ2-3 TRBD1 TRBV7-9 few TGTGCCAGCAGCTCCAGTGGGACAGGTCTTGCATCTAGCACAGATACGCAGTATTTT CASSSSGTGLASSTDTQYF
TRBJ2-5 . TRBV5-1 . TGCGCCAGCGCCCGGGGGACCCAAGAGACCCAGTACTTC CASARGTQETQYF
TRBJ1-5 . TRBV7-9 few TGTGCCAGCAGCTTGGGAGCCAATCAGCCCCAGCATTTT CASSLGANQPQHF
TRBJ2-2 TRBD1 TRBV5-1 . TGCGCCAGCGGAACATCCGGGACAGGGCTCAGGGAGCTGTTTTTT CASGTSGTGLRELFF
TRBJ1-1 . TRBV4-1 once TGCGCCAGCAGCCCTAACCGACAAGTGAACACTGAAGCTTTCTTT CASSPNRQVNTEAFF
TRBJ2-5 TRBD1 TRBV28 . TGTGCCAGCAGCACCCCCCGGGACAGTCAAGAGACCCAGTACTTC CASSTPRDSQETQYF
TRBJ2-3 TRBD2 TRBV7-9 . TGTGCCAGCAGTCGAGGAGGATCTAGCGGGAGCACAGATACGCAGTATTTT CASSRGGSSGSTDTQYF
TRBJ1-5 . TRBV19 once TGTGCCAGTAGTGCTTCCTCTGGGCAGGCCCAGCATTTT CASSASSGQAQHF
TRBJ1-3 . TRBV10-3 . TGTGCCATCAGTGTGCGGGACTCTGGAAACACCATATATTTT CAISVRDSGNTIYF
TRBJ1-1 TRBD1 TRBV27 . TGTGCCAGCAGTTTAGTCGGGACAGGAACGAACACTGAAGCTTTCTTT CASSLVGTGTNTEAFF
TRBJ1-2 TRBD1 TRBV28 . TGTGCCAGCAGGGGACAGGACTATGGCTACACCTTC CASRGQDYGYTF
TRBJ2-1 TRBD2 TRBV5-4 . TGTGCCAGCAGCTCCCGGACTAGCGGATACAATGAGCAGTTCTTC CASSSRTSGYNEQFF
TRBJ1-3 TRBD1 TRBV5-1 . TGCGCCAGCAGCCCCGGGGACAGCTCTGGAAACACCATATATTTT CASSPGDSSGNTIYF
TRBJ2-1 . TRBV5-1 . TGCGCCAGCAGCTCGGGACAACCCGGCAATGAGCAGTTCTTC CASSSGQPGNEQFF
TRBJ2-7 . TRBV29-1 . TGCAGCGTTGAAGTTAGCAGGGGCCCACCCTACGAGCAGTACTTC CSVEVSRGPPYEQYF
TRBJ2-7 TRBD2 TRBV15 . TGTGCCACCAGCAGAGACCCTAGCGGGTCTTACGAGCAGTACTTC CATSRDPSGSYEQYF
TRBJ2-5 . TRBV6-6 . TGTGCCAGCAGTTACTTTGGGGAGGAGACCCAGTACTTC CASSYFGEETQYF
TRBJ2-3 TRBD2 TRBV10-1 . TGCGCCAGTTCTGGGACTAGCGGCGCAGATACGCAGTATTTT CASSGTSGADTQYF
TRBJ2-1 . TRBV9 . TGTGCCAGCAGCGCCACAACAGGGAACTACAATGAGCAGTTCTTC CASSATTGNYNEQFF
TRBJ2-7 . TRBV7-2 . TGTGCCAGCAGCTCCATCTTCCTTAGTGACAGTGGATACGAGCAGTACTTC CASSSIFLSDSGYEQYF
TRBJ2-5 . TRBV9 . TGTGCCAGCAGCGTAGATCAGCGCCAAGAGACCCAGTACTTC CASSVDQRQETQYF
TRBJ1-1 TRBD1 TRBV11-2 . TGTGCCAGCAGCTCAGGGGGTCCGGGGGGGACTGAAGCTTTCTTT CASSSGGPGGTEAFF
TRBJ1-1 . TRBV7-9 . TGTGCCAGCAGCTTAGGGGGGGTGCCCACTGAAGCTTTCTTT CASSLGGVPTEAFF
TRBJ1-1 TRBD1 TRBV7-3 . TGTGCCAGCAGCTTCCTCTCCACCTGGGACAGAAGCCCTGAAGCTTTCTTT CASSFLSTWDRSPEAFF
TRBJ1-2 TRBD1 TRBV6-5 few TGTGCCAGCAGTTATAGGACAGGGTATGGCTACACCTTC CASSYRTGYGYTF
TRBJ1-2 . TRBV5-1 . TGCGCCAGCAATAAGACAGGACTTACGGCTTCGAACTATGGCTACACCTTC CASNKTGLTASNYGYTF
TRBJ2-1 . TRBV5-1 . TGCGCCAGCATCGAGGACTTAGGTTGGGATGAGCAGTTCTTC CASIEDLGWDEQFF
TRBJ1-1 TRBD1 TRBV19 few TGTGCCAGTAGTATGACAGGGAAGGCGGTCACTGAAGCTTTCTTT CASSMTGKAVTEAFF
TRBJ2-4 . TRBV7-3 . TGTGCCAGCAGCCCCGATGGGGGGACTCAGTACTTC CASSPDGGTQYF